Given below is one T cell receptor (beta chain) in context. Antigen unknown. TCRdb's table, derived via immunoSEQ multiplex PCR, lists solely in-frame clones and lacks some. The data show about 300,000 clones, roughly four fifths seen once. The data were obtained in a study of cytotoxic CD8 clonotypes in ibrutinib-treated CLL. Whole-study results and caveats: Samples were collected at differing times from sustained-remission and progressing patients.

The CDR3 length is 16 residues. V lost 7 bases and J 7 bases, leaving 22 bases between the germline ends. Germline CDR1 and CDR2: LNHDA and SQIVND (reference sequence). V and J are TRBV19 and TRBJ1-4; D is perhaps TRBD1 (6 bases). This clonotype was sampled from a human donor with chronic lymphocytic leukemia. The input for sequencing was PBMCs, taken at disease progression, from a patient treated with ibrutinib. CDR3 loop: CASTPIPGHPIEKLFF. The CDR3 nucleotides are TGTGCCAGTACCCCTATCCCGGGACACCCGATTGAAAAACTGTTTTTT.